This T cell receptor beta chain was found in a study of lymphopenia after photon versus proton radiotherapy. This clone came up once. What it binds is not known. The trim removed 3 bases at V and 4 bases at J, leaving 2 bases unmatched. This CDR3 is 14 amino acids long. Germline V CDR1 and CDR2: SGHVS, FNYEAQ. This table comes from immunoSEQ multiplex PCR, and its TCRdb copy is limited to in-frame clones, with some not included. The table lists 65,000 to 90,000 clones, around 92% of them singletons. Study results and caveats: Post-nadir diversity loss with photons came from oligoclonal expansion, particularly CD8+ Temra cells. Only patients who died were analyzed for survival; proton advantage is unproven. A bigger post-nadir fall in TCR diversity correlated inversely with survival time in deceased patients. Proton therapy kept repertoires fairly stable, unlike photons, which gained effector/memory cells.

The material was peripheral blood, obtained from a patient treated with photon-based radiotherapy. The TCR comes from a woman aged 40 to 50 with cholangiocarcinoma. J is TRBJ2-7 and V is TRBV7-6; 11 nucleotides match TRBD1. The CDR3 region is CASSLDRGPYEQYF. As DNA, the CDR3 is TGTGCCAGCAGCTTGGACAGGGGGCCGTACGAGCAGTACTTC.